This TCR beta chain originates from a study of T cells in Graves' hyperthyroidism and ophthalmopathy. Study details: Peripheral blood was secured at the point of initial diagnosis, before any treatment.

From RNA transcripts, TCR beta CDR3 regions were amplified. When the TCR CDR3 underwent first-round RT-PCR, the HTBI primer set was used. TCRdb re-called the multiplex PCR reads with MiXCR, one entry per CDR3 protein. Here the sample spans 350,000 to 450,000 distinct CDR3 sequences, roughly 17% being singletons. V lost 2 bases to trimming and J lost 2 bases; unmatched junction nucleotides: 7. The length of the CDR3 is 17 residues. CDR1 and CDR2 (germline): MNHEY, SVGEGT. With a duration under 2 months, the hyperthyroidism was newly diagnosed in patients aged 18 to 65. Reasons for excluding patients were uncontrolled infection, other autoimmune disease, pregnancy or lactation. This clonotype came up many times.

Source material: blood. The rearrangement uses TRBV6-2 or TRBV6-3 and TRBJ1-5; 9 bases map to TRBD1. The origin of this receptor is a woman between 25 and 40 years old with Graves' hyperthyroidism that later progressed to Graves' ophthalmopathy. CDR3 region: CASSYEQGAGGNQPQHF. Written as DNA, the CDR3 is TGTGCCAGCAGTTACGAACAGGGGGCGGGCGGCAATCAGCCCCAGCATTTT.